The 32 T cell receptor beta chains reported below all come from one sample, sequenced in a study of blood T cell repertoires in COVID-19. Sequenced by immunoSEQ multiplex PCR; TCRdb stores in-frame clones only, minus some. The table lists 120,000 or so clones, roughly four fifths of them singletons. Specimen: peripheral blood. The receptor source for this set is a man aged 60-69 years with acute or convalescent COVID-19.

The chain is built from TRBV6-6 and TRBJ1-3, with D possibly TRBD1 on 6 matching bases. This CDR3 has 15 amino acids. The germline gives CDR1 MNHNY, CDR2 SVGAGI (reference sequence). V was trimmed by 2 bases and J by 4 bases, leaving 12 bases between them. CDR3 DNA sequence: TGTGCCAGCAGTTACCGTCAGGGGCCAGGAAACACCATATATTTT. Residues: CASSYRQGPGNTIYF.

The genes are TRBV7-8 and TRBJ1-2; a possible D gene is TRBD1 (6 bases). This CDR3 contains 15 residues. V gave up 0 bases and J gave up 3 bases, with 11 bases separating them. Germline V CDR1 and CDR2: SGHVS, FQNEAQ. The CDR3 protein is CASSLARQDYYGYTF. CDR3 nucleotide sequence: TGTGCCAGCAGCTTAGCCCGACAGGACTACTATGGCTACACCTTC.

Comments on this clone: One end of the junction is discordant with germline, which a read error may explain. The gene calls are TRBV2 and TRBJ1-5; no definite D call. The CDR3 runs 11 residues. The V gene's germline CDR1 is SNHLY and CDR2 FYNNEI. The CDR3 reads CASSDFGPQRF. The CDR3 coding sequence is TGTGCCAGCAGTGATTTCGGTCCTCAGCGGTTT.

The chain employs TRBV4-2 and TRBJ2-1; D is perhaps TRBD1 (6 bases). Germline assignment: CDR1 LGHNA and CDR2 YNFKEQ. CDR3 length: 15 residues. The V gene lost 0 bases and the J gene lost 8 bases, with 14 bases spanning the gap. CDR3 sequence (DNA): TGTGCCAGCAGCCAAGATAAGGGGGTCAGGGATGAGCAGTTCTTC. As protein: CASSQDKGVRDEQFF.

The chain couples TRBV7-3 to TRBJ1-6, with 11 bases fitting TRBD1. The CDR3 is 17 residues long. Trimming removed 6 bases from V and 10 bases from J; junction bases left unmatched: 14. The germline CDR1 and CDR2 sequences are SGHTA and FQGTGA. The CDR3 DNA is TGTGCCAGCAGTTTAGCCCCTCCGGGACAGGGGGGATCACCCCTCCACTTT. It specifies CASSLAPPGQGGSPLHF.

The rearrangement links TRBV4-1 to TRBJ2-1; TRBD2 aligns across 11 bases. This CDR3 spans 16 amino acids. Germline CDR1 MGHRA, CDR2 YSYEKL. Trimming cost V 1 base and J 4 bases; bases outside gene matches: 3. CDR3 region: CASSQVPSGGYNEQFF. CDR3 coding DNA: TGCGCCAGCAGCCAAGTCCCTAGCGGGGGGTACAATGAGCAGTTCTTC.

The chain combines TRBV15 with TRBJ2-1, with no clear D. The CDR3 runs to 15 residues. CDR1 is LNHNV, CDR2 YYDKDF, per germline (reference sequence). The V end lost 0 bases, the J end lost 3 bases, and 9 bases lay between the germline ends. The CDR3 here is CATSRDHSGYNEQFF. DNA of the CDR3: TGTGCCACCAGCAGAGATCATTCGGGCTACAATGAGCAGTTCTTC.

This chain links TRBV9 with TRBJ2-1, with 16 nucleotides matching TRBD2. Germline V lookup: CDR1 SGDLS, CDR2 YYNGEE. V dropped 1 base and J dropped 5; count of bases not matched to a gene: 12. The length of the CDR3 is 20 residues. CDR3 residues: CASSVSSGLAGGHPHNEQFF. The DNA of the CDR3 is TGTGCCAGCAGCGTAAGTTCGGGACTAGCGGGGGGGCATCCCCACAATGAGCAGTTCTTC.

The genes are TRBV21-1 and TRBJ2-7; the D call in the table, TRBD1, was not verified against the DNA. TRBV21-1 is an annotated pseudogene. The CDR3 runs 16 residues. This CDR3 reads CASSNGGWTGGYEQYF. The CDR3 DNA reads TGTGCCAGCAGCAATGGGGGTTGGACAGGGGGATACGAGCAGTACTTC.

This clone came up a few times. The chain employs TRBV9 and TRBJ2-7, with D possibly TRBD2 on 6 matching bases. The CDR3 sequence is 15 residues long. Germline CDR1 SGDLS, CDR2 YYNGEE. V was shortened by 5 bases and J by 1 base, with 16 bases between the two germline ends. DNA for the CDR3: TGTGCCAGCAGTCGGCGGGATTTCCTTTCCTACGAGCAGTACTTC. As protein: CASSRRDFLSYEQYF. Based on the CDR3 plus reference TRBV9 and TRBJ2-7, the full variable domain is DSGVTQTPKHLITATGQRVTLRCSPRSGDLSVYWYQQSLDQGLQFLIQYYNGEERAKGNILERFSAQQFPDLHSELNLSSLELGDSALYFCASSRRDFLSYEQYFGPGTRLTVT.

The V call is TRBV5-6, the J call TRBJ2-6; TRBD1 matches 7 bases. In germline, CDR1 is SGHDT, CDR2 YYEEEE. V lost 7 bases and J lost 6; bases outside the gene matches: 10. The CDR3 spans 15 residues. CDR3 in amino acids: CASLRGRLVANVLTF. The CDR3 coding sequence is TGTGCCAGCCTTAGGGGGCGCCTAGTGGCCAACGTCCTGACTTTC. Filled out from reference TRBV5-6 and TRBJ2-6, the complete variable domain reads DAGVTQSPTHLIKTRGQQVTLRCSPKSGHDTVSWYQQALGQGPQFIFQYYEEEERQRGNFPDRFSGHQFPNYSSELNVNALLLGDSALYLCASLRGRLVANVLTFGAGSRLTVL.

The J gene is TRBJ1-1, the V gene TRBV11-2; D is unresolved. The CDR3 has 12 residues. V was shortened by 6 bases and J by 5 bases, with 10 bases between the two germline ends. The germline V gene encodes CDR1 SGHAT and CDR2 FQNNGV. The CDR3 nucleotides read TGTGCCAGCAGTCAAGGAGGGACTGAAGCTTTCTTT. Residues: CASSQGGTEAFF.

The rearrangement uses TRBV5-6 and TRBJ2-6; 7 bases agree with TRBD1. Germline trimming cut 1 base from V and 2 bases from J; bases unmatched to any gene: 6. CDR1 and CDR2 from the germline V gene are SGHDT and YYEEEE. The length of the CDR3 is 17 residues. CDR3 in amino acids: CASSLRTGETGANVLTF. The CDR3 DNA is TGTGCCAGCAGCTTGAGGACAGGAGAAACTGGGGCCAACGTCCTGACTTTC.

This sequence joins TRBV11-2 and TRBJ2-1, with 7 bases lining up with TRBD2. The germline V gene encodes CDR1 SGHAT and CDR2 FQNNGV. J was trimmed by 3 bases and V by 6 bases; bases with no gene match: 11. This CDR3 spans 16 amino acids. The CDR3 is CASSHRTRTFYNEQFF. In DNA, the CDR3 is TGTGCCAGCAGTCACAGGACTAGAACTTTCTACAATGAGCAGTTCTTC.

CDR3 loop: CASSLTSVGTDTQYF. The CDR3 nucleotides are TGTGCCAGCAGTTTGACTAGCGTGGGCACAGATACGCAGTATTTT. The rearrangement links TRBV7-3 to TRBJ2-3, with 8 bases identical to TRBD2. The germline V gene encodes CDR1 SGHTA and CDR2 FQGTGA. Losses at the gene ends were 6 bases for V and 1 base for J; bases not matched to a gene: 6. This CDR3 comprises 15 residues.

This chain links TRBV28 with TRBJ1-2; D remains unclear. The CDR3 runs to 13 residues. The germline V gene encodes CDR1 MDHEN and CDR2 SYDVKM. V dropped 5 bases and J dropped 4 bases, with 11 bases sitting between them. CDR3: CASSNQVAYGYTF. In DNA, the CDR3 is TGTGCCAGCAGTAATCAGGTGGCCTATGGCTACACCTTC.

V usage is TRBV30 and J usage is TRBJ2-2; 10 bases match TRBD1. This CDR3 has 18 residues. Germline CDR1 is GTSNPN and CDR2 is SVGIG (reference sequence). The V segment lost 2 bases and the J segment 1 base; nucleotides outside the gene matches: 10. CDR3 region: CAWSTRQGAGQNTGELFF. CDR3 sequence (DNA): TGTGCCTGGAGTACTCGACAGGGGGCTGGACAGAACACCGGGGAGCTGTTTTTT.

V usage is TRBV7-8 and J usage is TRBJ2-3; 7 bases align to TRBD2. Germline CDR1 and CDR2: SGHVS and FQNEAQ. V was clipped by 4 bases and J by 2 bases; unmatched bases: 3. The CDR3 has 14 amino acids. CDR3: CASSSTSYTDTQYF. As DNA, the CDR3 is TGTGCCAGCAGCTCGACTAGCTACACAGATACGCAGTATTTT.

This clone was observed a handful of times. The sample holds other DNA sequences that translate to the same CDR3. The chain uses TRBV5-1 and TRBJ1-4, with no clear D. Germline V gene sequence: CDR1 SGHRS, CDR2 YFSETQ. There are 14 residues in the CDR3. V lost 4 bases to trimming and J lost 0 bases, with 7 bases between them. DNA for the CDR3: TGCGCCAGCAGCCTTGACTCAACTAATGAAAAACTGTTTTTT. Translated, it gives CASSLDSTNEKLFF.

This clone was observed a handful of times. The chain recombines TRBV6-1 with TRBJ2-3; D perhaps matches TRBD1 (6 bases). This CDR3 has 16 residues. The V and J ends lost 5 bases and 0 bases respectively, with 15 bases between them. Germline CDR1 is MNHNS and CDR2 is SASEGT. For the CDR3, the DNA is TGTGCCAGCAGTCAAGTCCTGGGGGCTAGCACAGATACGCAGTATTTT. Its translation: CASSQVLGASTDTQYF.

The J gene is TRBJ2-7, the V gene TRBV27, with TRBD1 matching over 9 bases. J was trimmed by 3 bases and V by 5 bases; bases with no gene match: 11. This CDR3 is 16 amino acids long. Germline V gene lookup returns CDR1 MNHEY and CDR2 SMNVEV (reference sequence). In DNA form, the CDR3 reads TGTGCCAGCAGTACCAATTATAAGGGACAGGGCTACGAGCAGTACTTC. Translating gives CASSTNYKGQGYEQYF.

The rearrangement links TRBV14 to TRBJ2-1, with TRBD2 identical over 11 bases. Trimming at V came to 5 bases and at J to 7 bases, leaving 10 bases not matched to a gene. Germline V CDR1 and CDR2: SGHDN, FVKESK. The CDR3 runs to 16 residues. CDR3 in amino acids: CASSYLAGGAQNEQFF. CDR3 DNA sequence: TGTGCCAGCAGCTATTTAGCGGGAGGGGCCCAGAATGAGCAGTTCTTC.

The chain joins TRBV30 to TRBJ1-6; TRBD1 aligns across 10 bases. The CDR3 is made up of 18 amino acids. V was clipped by 4 bases and J by 3 bases; unmatched bases: 12. Germline V gene lookup returns CDR1 GTSNPN and CDR2 SVGIG (reference sequence). This CDR3 is CAWKITGQGFDYNSPLHF. The CDR3 DNA sequence: TGTGCCTGGAAGATCACGGGACAGGGGTTTGACTATAATTCACCCCTCCACTTT.

This chain connects TRBV5-5 to TRBJ1-2; 7 nucleotides agree with TRBD1. Germline trimming cut 0 bases from V and 4 bases from J; bases unmatched to any gene: 6. The germline V gene encodes CDR1 SGHKS and CDR2 YYEKEE (reference sequence). This CDR3 is built from 15 residues. The CDR3 is CASSLGQGPSYGYTF. The CDR3 region has the DNA TGTGCCAGCAGCTTGGGACAGGGACCCTCCTATGGCTACACCTTC. Full variable domain (outside the CDR3, taken from reference TRBV5-5 and TRBJ1-2): DAGVTQSPTHLIKTRGQQVTLRCSPISGHKSVSWYQQVLGQGPQFIFQYYEKEERGRGNFPDRFSARQFPNYSSELNVNALLLGDSALYLCASSLGQGPSYGYTFGSGTRLTVV.

This clone was counted only a few times. The J gene is TRBJ2-2, the V gene TRBV7-2, with D possibly being TRBD2 (5 bases). The CDR3 consists of 17 residues. V was shortened by 5 bases and J by 4 bases, with 20 bases between the two germline ends. Looked up from germline, CDR1 is SGHTA and CDR2 is FQGNSA. The CDR3, as DNA: TGTGCCAGCAGCGCCCCGCTTACCGCGGGTGCCACCGGGGAGCTGTTTTTT. Translating gives CASSAPLTAGATGELFF.

The chain joins TRBV5-6 to TRBJ1-5; weak D call: TRBD1 (5 bases). V lost 1 base, J lost 6 bases, and 5 bases lay in between. CDR3 length: 12 residues. Germline V gives CDR1 SGHDT, CDR2 YYEEEE. CDR3 nucleotides: TGTGCCAGCAGCTTGCAGGGTCAGCCCCAGCATTTT. This sequence encodes CASSLQGQPQHF.

J is TRBJ2-3 and V is TRBV12-3 or TRBV12-4, with a tentative D call TRBD2 (5 bases). The CDR3 totals 12 residues. V lost 3 bases, J lost 5 bases, and 6 bases lay in between. Here the CDR3 reads CASSFREDTQYF. The CDR3 DNA is TGTGCCAGCAGTTTCCGGGAAGATACGCAGTATTTT.

This chain joins TRBV27 and TRBJ2-3, with D tentatively TRBD2 (6 bases). Trimming removed 6 bases at V and 4 bases at J, with 20 bases between. CDR1 is MNHEY, CDR2 SMNVEV, per germline (reference sequence). This CDR3 contains 16 residues. CDR3 nucleotide sequence: TGTGCCAGCAGGATGGGAGGCCCCCGGTTCCCAGATACGCAGTATTTT. Translation: CASRMGGPRFPDTQYF.

The chain employs TRBV2 and TRBJ2-3, with D hard to call. The germline V and J ends were trimmed by 7 bases and 0 bases, with 11 bases remaining between them. Germline assignment: CDR1 SNHLY and CDR2 FYNNEI. The CDR3 contains 14 residues. CDR3 region: CASTPGISTDTQYF. The CDR3 coding sequence is TGTGCCAGCACCCCAGGTATTAGCACAGATACGCAGTATTTT.

This clone turned up a few times. The chain links TRBV3-1 (or the pseudogene TRBV3-2) to TRBJ2-7, with TRBD2 matching 7 bases. The CDR3 spans 15 residues. Germline V CDR1 and CDR2: LGHDT, YNNKEL (reference sequence). Trimming took 7 bases from V and 4 from J; bases not matched to a gene: 13. The CDR3 DNA follows: TGTGCCAGCACCCTTGGTGGCGGGAGCGGATACGAGCAGTACTTC. Amino acids: CASTLGGGSGYEQYF.

This chain joins TRBV25-1 and TRBJ1-2; TRBD1 aligns across 10 bases. The J segment lost 6 bases and the V segment lost 6 bases, leaving 19 bases of the junction unmatched. There are 18 residues in the CDR3. Germline V CDR1 and CDR2: MGHDK, SYGVNS. CDR3 in DNA: TGTGCCAGCAGGGCCGTCACCTTCGGGACAGGGGAGCGCCATGGCTACACCTTC. Amino acids: CASRAVTFGTGERHGYTF.

This sequence joins TRBV5-8 and TRBJ1-1; 7 nucleotides agree with TRBD1. Trimming at V came to 7 bases and at J to 5 bases, leaving 11 bases not matched to a gene. Germline V lookup: CDR1 SGHTS, CDR2 YDEGEE. CDR3 length: 14 residues. CDR3 in amino acids: CASGQDLVGTEAFF. The CDR3 DNA is TGTGCCAGCGGACAGGATTTAGTGGGAACTGAAGCTTTCTTT.